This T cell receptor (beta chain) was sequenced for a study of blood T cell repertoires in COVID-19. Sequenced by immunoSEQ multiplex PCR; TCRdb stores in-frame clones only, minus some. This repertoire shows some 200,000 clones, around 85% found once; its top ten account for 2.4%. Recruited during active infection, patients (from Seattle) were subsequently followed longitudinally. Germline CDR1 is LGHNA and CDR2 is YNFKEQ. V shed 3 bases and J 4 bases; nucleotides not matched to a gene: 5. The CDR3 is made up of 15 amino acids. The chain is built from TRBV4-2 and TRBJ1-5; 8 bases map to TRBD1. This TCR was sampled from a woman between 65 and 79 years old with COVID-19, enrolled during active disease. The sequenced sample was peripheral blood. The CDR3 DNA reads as TGTGCCAGCAGCCAGATGGGACAGGAAAATCAGCCCCAGCATTTT. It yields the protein CASSQMGQENQPQHF.